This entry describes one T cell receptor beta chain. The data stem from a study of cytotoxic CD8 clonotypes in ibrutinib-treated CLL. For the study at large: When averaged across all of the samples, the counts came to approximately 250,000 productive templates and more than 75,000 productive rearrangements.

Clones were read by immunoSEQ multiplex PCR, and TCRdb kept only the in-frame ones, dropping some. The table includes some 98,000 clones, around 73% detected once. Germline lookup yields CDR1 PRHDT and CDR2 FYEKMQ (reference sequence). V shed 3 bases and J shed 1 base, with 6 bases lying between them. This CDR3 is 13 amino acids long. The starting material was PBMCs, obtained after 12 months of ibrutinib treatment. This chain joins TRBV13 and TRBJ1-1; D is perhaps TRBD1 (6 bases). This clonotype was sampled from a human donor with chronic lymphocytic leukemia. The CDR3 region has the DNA TGTGCCAGCAGCTTGGGACAGAACACTGAAGCTTTCTTT. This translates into CASSLGQNTEAFF. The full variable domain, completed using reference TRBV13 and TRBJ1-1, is AAGVIQSPRHLIKEKRETATLKCYPIPRHDTVYWYQQGPGQDPQFLISFYEKMQSDKGSIPDRFSAQQFSDYHSELNMSSLELGDSALYFCASSLGQNTEAFFGQGTRLTVV.